The 4 T cell receptor beta chains below were found in one sample sequenced in a study of siplizumab effects on memory and regulatory T cells. The assay was immunoSEQ multiplex PCR, and TCRdb's table has in-frame clones only and misses some. The table includes over 85,000 clones, roughly 96% detected once. The source material was naive CD4+ T cells sorted from blood. Receptors originate from a human donor in good health.

The CDR3 here is CASSLLGWGGRESEAFF. CDR3 nucleotides: TGTGCCAGCAGCTTACTTGGTTGGGGGGGCAGAGAATCTGAAGCTTTCTTT. The gene calls are TRBV7-2 and TRBJ1-1, with D perhaps TRBD1 (6 bases). CDR1 SGHTA and CDR2 FQGNSA come from the germline V gene. V gave up 2 bases and J gave up 6 bases, with 22 bases separating them. The CDR3 length is 17 residues.

On this clone itself: At one end the junction does not follow the germline gene, possibly because of a read error. The chain uses TRBV6-5 and TRBJ2-7; D might be TRBD2 (6 bases). Germline V CDR1 and CDR2: MNHEY, SVGAGI. The CDR3 covers 15 residues. The CDR3 region is CASSYSPQAGLEIFF. The CDR3 bases are TGTGCCAGCAGTTACTCTCCCCAGGCGGGACTGGAGATATTCTTC.

The chain links TRBV10-1 to TRBJ2-1; no definite D call. There are 13 residues in the CDR3. Germline assignment: CDR1 WNHNN and CDR2 SYGVQD (reference sequence). The V gene lost 6 bases and the J gene lost 4 bases, with 10 bases spanning the gap. CDR3 amino acids: CASRGNGYNEQFF. The DNA of the CDR3 is TGCGCCAGCAGGGGGAATGGGTACAATGAGCAGTTCTTC.

This clone has a single count. The rearrangement uses TRBV9 and TRBJ2-5; D possibly corresponds to TRBD1 (5 bases). Looked up from germline, CDR1 is SGDLS and CDR2 is YYNGEE. V lost 4 bases and J lost 11, with 15 bases in between. This CDR3 is 12 amino acids long. CDR3 protein: CASSSPGARQYF. CDR3 DNA sequence: TGTGCCAGCAGCTCCCCTGGGGCGCGGCAGTACTTC.